The following is a T cell receptor (beta chain) sequence with its context. The antigen it recognizes is unknown. Nothing much larger sits one base from this clone, and base qualities are not available. The CDR3 goes from the cysteine to the phenylalanine over 15 residues. Just the 45-base CDR3 DNA is kept, in frame starting at base 1. Reading the germline V gene gives CDR1 MNHEY and CDR2 SVGAGI. V is pared back by 6 bases and J by 0 bases, with 15 bases lying between the germline termini. The sample originates from a study of cytomegalovirus exposure and HLA in healthy donors (dated by TCRdb to about 2017). At the level of the whole study: In an earlier analysis of some 550 of the donors, around 290 Gb of sequence data and 100 million or so unique TCR beta sequences from roughly 190 million T cells were reported. The genetic ancestry cluster associated with self-reported Caucasian donors included roughly 84% of the roughly 400 genotyped donors. Besides the first cohort of approximately 670 subjects, a separate validation cohort made up of over 100 different subjects was used. Among some 400 genotyped donors of the cohort, an average of approximately 240,000 unique TCR beta nucleotide sequences was sequenced per donor, of which about 19% were non-productive. Every repertoire in the discovery cohort had been generated on one and the same sequencing platform. Alongside the repertoire data, information on donor age, sex, ethnicity and CMV serostatus was compiled. Rather than using new phenotypic data, the later analysis identified candidate immune exposures from TCR beta sequences and from how often those sequences occurred across donors. Genome-wide SNP genotypes for about three fifths of the roughly 670 donors were used in a later genetic analysis, which treated that subset as a discovery cohort. About five DR-DQ haplotypes were handled as single units for association and clustering, since linkage in the cohort was strong. An early release that covered about 640 HLA-typed donors contained around 300 gigabases of sequencing data and tens of millions of unique TCR sequences. An earlier analysis of around 640 of the donors used high-throughput TCR beta sequencing to judge whether each TCR beta V gene segment behaved as functional or pseudogenic. The number of typed donors differed by locus: about 620-640 for A, B, C, DRB1 and DQB1; some 540 for DQA1; around 580 for DPA1; and roughly 450 for DPB1. The T cell repertoires of 666 subjects were profiled by immunosequencing and related to cytomegalovirus serostatus. To predict cytomegalovirus infection status, the study combined high-throughput TCR immunosequencing, statistical association of individual TCRs with disease status, and machine learning. The study was designed to test whether signatures of past pathogen exposure could be identified by cataloging public T cell receptors. Both class I and class II loci were covered by HLA typing, at four-digit resolution. A later analysis re-analyzed previously published TCR beta repertoires from approximately 670 donors and added high-resolution HLA genotyping to study TCR occurrence patterns. Overall study outcomes, separate from this receptor: The cohort was sequenced for TCR beta chains only, and without alpha or paired-chain data the features that could be detected were limited. In a later analysis, the rate of TCR association differed among HLA loci, with DRB1 alleles having the most associated TCRs and HLA-C alleles having the fewest. Specific HLA alleles were associated with around 18,000 TCR beta sequences at a false discovery rate of 0.05 in a later analysis. Three of the identified cytomegalovirus-associated TCR beta chains were confirmed in vitro to be specific for cytomegalovirus antigens. In a later genetic analysis, fewer N-insertions in productive TCRs were reported among donors in an Asian-associated ancestry cluster than the approximately 630-donor mean. Linkage disequilibrium might explain the correlated functional status among segregating V segments, but an unknown experimental factor could not be ruled out. The only immune exposure information available for the cohort was CMV serostatus. The authors suggested that the approach could potentially be generalized to other disease states and immunological phenotypes. Several of the top co-occurrence clusters appeared to be linked to parvovirus B19, influenza, CMV and Epstein-Barr virus, according to a later analysis. Most CMV-associated TCR beta chains appeared to be HLA-restricted in a later analysis, and the HLA associations seemed to be driven largely by CMV exposure. Because HLA typing was missing for some donors at each locus, association tests included only the typed subset. In a later analysis, HLA-associated TCR beta chains showed more clonal expansion and lower generation probabilities than non-associated chains that were equally common. The classifier was reported to diagnose cytomegalovirus status with high specificity and sensitivity in both the original cohort and the validation cohort. While some public TCRs were present in many individuals, most TCR sequences turned up only very rarely across donors. A cluster of highly shared sequence variants was judged likely to be a technical artifact of the sequencing pipeline. The presence/absence analyses assumed that sequencing depth was roughly uniform across donors, and that assumption may not be true. Because counts were too low, 15 or so rarely observed V segments, including chromosome 9 orphons, were excluded from the earlier analysis of roughly 580 of the donors. An association between a missense DCLRE1C variant and V-gene and J-gene trimming of TCR beta chains was found in a later genetic analysis and replicated in an independent cohort. A further reported finding was that TCR beta sequences accurately predicted the HLA-A and HLA-B alleles for most subjects in the first cohort. The study gave a list of 150 to 200 TCR beta chains associated with cytomegalovirus. Assigning TCR associations to individual alleles was difficult when HLA alleles, especially DR and DQ, strongly co-occurred. Some IMGT-functional V segments, including TRBV6-2 and TRBV6-3, could not be told apart with the 87-base-pair reads, so those segments were excluded. Broadly in line with IMGT annotations, most TCR beta V segments showed up in productive rearrangements about 90% or about 30% of the time in an earlier analysis of approximately 600 of the donors.

The cohort comprised 550 to 700 healthy bone marrow donors. Cohort members were all nominally healthy when sampled, although unrecorded immune exposures were likely present. The donor was CMV seronegative and belonged to the group of 352 seronegative cohort members. A peripheral blood sample was provided by each donor, and peripheral blood mononuclear cells were used for TCR beta sequencing. Genomic DNA was extracted from the blood cell samples with the Qiagen DNeasy Blood Extraction Kit. Receptor amplification or capture employed the immunoSEQ multiplex PCR assay. For the multiplex PCR, a mixture combining 60 forward primers for TCR Vbeta segments and 13 reverse primers for TCR Jbeta segments was used. The CDR3 region of rearranged TCR beta genes was amplified from genomic DNA by a multiplex PCR assay. The amplified TCR beta libraries were sequenced on the Illumina HiSeq System as 87-base-pair reads. The original pipeline was this. In a later analysis, around 80 million unique TCR beta chains were counted across the roughly 610 repertoires, and approximately 11 million of these chains were shared by at least two donors. A nearest-neighbor algorithm error-corrected the raw reads and collapsed the reads into unique sequences, merging closely related sequences to remove PCR and sequencing errors. CDR3 sequences were aligned to IMGT reference sequences to assign V, D and J gene segments. Each retained sequence needed at least a six-nucleotide match to both a V gene segment and a J gene segment. A rearrangement was called productive if the CDR3 had no stop codons and remained in frame with V and J, and every other rearrangement was called non-productive. CDR3 was defined by IMGT convention, running from the second conserved V-encoded cysteine to the conserved J-encoded phenylalanine. The earlier analysis of roughly 590 of the donors excluded any sequence lacking an unambiguous match to a single V gene segment. An earlier analysis of a few hundred of the donors called V segments functional above 56.7% productive rearrangements and segregating when the between-donor standard deviation exceeded 5%. A statistical classification framework was built to diagnose cytomegalovirus status from the catalog of TCR beta chain sequences. A later analysis assigned V and J genes by comparing TCR nucleotide sequences with IMGT/GENE-DB human TR gene sequences. A later analysis assigned CDR3 sequences and most-parsimonious VDJ recombination scenarios with the TCRdist pipeline. In a later analysis, every TCR beta chain was defined by the combination of its CDR3 amino acid sequence and its V-gene family, and reads without a unique V-gene family were dropped. As a way to deal with suspected cross-contamination and a sequencing artifact, a later analysis dropped under 600 nucleotide sequences that were highly shared and had low generation probability. In a later analysis, a clonal expansion index was calculated for each public chain from normalized within-repertoire ranks of inferred template counts. Generation probabilities in a later analysis came from a VDJ recombination model fitted to out-of-frame rearrangements, and those results were checked against IGoR. A later analysis scored TCR-TCR, TCR-HLA and TCR-CMV co-occurrence with hypergeometric tests, applying a repertoire-size bias correction to TCR pairs. To estimate false discovery rates, a later analysis permuted the HLA or CMV assignments 20 times. In a later analysis, co-occurring TCRs were grouped using DBSCAN, and TCRdist sequence similarity was added for clustering within HLA-allele-positive subsets. For co-occurrence clustering, repertoires with fewer than 30,000 or more than 120,000 public chains were excluded, along with five repertoires with anomalous nucleotide sharing. In TCRdb, the immuneACCESS table is reduced to in-frame sequences with V and J assigned. These tables do not hold every clone; where another copy was compared, an unresolved V gene accounts for under half, and the others remain unexplained. V, J and clone size reflect that table, while D and trimming were determined from the DNA. This sample is represented by about 170,000 clones; 85% of them were singletons. 1% of the sample lies in the top ten.

This receptor was taken from a boy aged 2 to 9 in good health and CMV-seronegative. Sequenced material: PBMCs. The chain uses TRBV6-5 and TRBJ2-7; TRBD2 is perhaps the D gene, given 5 matching bases. The DNA reads as follows: TGTGCCAGCAGGGATGGACTTTCTTCCTCCTACGAGCAGTACTTC. It specifies CASRDGLSSSYEQYF.